This T cell receptor (beta chain) stems from a study of Ad26.COV2.S vaccination and SARS-CoV-2 variants. The CDR3 runs to 12 residues. Trimming stripped 4 bases from V and 7 bases from J, with 13 bases between. Germline CDR1 reads GTSNPN; CDR2 reads SVGIG (reference sequence). Treatment noted: some 19 received Ad26.COV2.S at low or high dose, single or two shots; roughly five received placebo; per-sample allocation not given. Collection of the samples took place on day 63 after the first injection of vaccine or placebo. An Ad26 vector was used to express Wuhan-strain SARS-CoV-2 spike as the vaccine. Assay: immunoSEQ multiplex PCR; the TCRdb copy retains only in-frame clones and omits some. The sample lists 250,000 or so clones, roughly 85% occurring once.

The clonotype was recovered from a person aged 18-65 years who received the Ad26.COV2.S COVID-19 vaccine or a placebo. The sequencing here drew on peripheral blood, taken in a trial of Ad26.COV2.S vaccine versus placebo. The gene calls are TRBV30 and TRBJ1-2; a weak D match, TRBD1 (6 bases). CDR3: CAWKSLGAGYTF. CDR3 DNA sequence: TGTGCCTGGAAGAGTTTGGGGGCTGGCTACACCTTC.